This T cell receptor beta chain was recovered during a study of blood T cells in healthy people across ages. CDR3 length equals 14 residues. Trimming cost V 0 bases and J 1 base, with 8 bases left between them. Germline V lookup: CDR1 SQVTM, CDR2 ANQGSEA. Alongside a J-beta primer mix, a sample-barcoded 5' primer served in a second PCR lasting roughly 7 to 11 cycles. TCRdb fed the 5' RACE reads into MiXCR, producing one record per CDR3 protein. The repertoire holds roughly 800,000 distinct CDR3 sequences, with about 36% as singletons. This TCR derives from a man between 18 and 29 years old in good health. The rearrangement uses TRBV29-1 and TRBJ2-3; D gene unclear. The sequenced material came from blood. The CDR3 is CSVEDPRGTDTQYF. For the CDR3, the DNA is TGCAGCGTTGAAGATCCCCGGGGCACAGATACGCAGTATTTT.